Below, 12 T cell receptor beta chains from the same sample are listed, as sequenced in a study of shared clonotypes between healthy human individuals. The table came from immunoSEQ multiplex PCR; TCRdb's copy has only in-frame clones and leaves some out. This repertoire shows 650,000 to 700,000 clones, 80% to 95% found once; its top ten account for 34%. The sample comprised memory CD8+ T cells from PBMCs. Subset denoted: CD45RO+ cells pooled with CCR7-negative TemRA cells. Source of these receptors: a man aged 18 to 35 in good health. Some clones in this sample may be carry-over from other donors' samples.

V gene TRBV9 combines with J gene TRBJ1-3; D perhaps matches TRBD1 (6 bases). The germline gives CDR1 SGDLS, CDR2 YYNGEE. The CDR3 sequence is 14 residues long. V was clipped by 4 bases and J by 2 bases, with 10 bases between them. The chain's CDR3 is CASSSQGPGNTIYF. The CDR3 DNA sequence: TGTGCCAGCAGCAGCCAGGGGCCTGGAAACACCATATATTTT.

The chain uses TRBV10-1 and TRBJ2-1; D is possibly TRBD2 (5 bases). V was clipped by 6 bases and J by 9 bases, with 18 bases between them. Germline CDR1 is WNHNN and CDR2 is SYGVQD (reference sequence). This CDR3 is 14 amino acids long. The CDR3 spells CASRPRVDGGEQFF. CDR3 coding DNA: TGCGCCAGCAGGCCTAGGGTAGACGGAGGTGAGCAGTTCTTC.

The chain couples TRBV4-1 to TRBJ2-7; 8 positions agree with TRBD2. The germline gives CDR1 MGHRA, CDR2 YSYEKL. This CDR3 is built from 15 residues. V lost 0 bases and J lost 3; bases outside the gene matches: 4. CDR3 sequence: CASSQDLGRGYEQYF. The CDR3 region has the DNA TGCGCCAGCAGCCAAGATCTCGGGAGGGGCTACGAGCAGTACTTC.

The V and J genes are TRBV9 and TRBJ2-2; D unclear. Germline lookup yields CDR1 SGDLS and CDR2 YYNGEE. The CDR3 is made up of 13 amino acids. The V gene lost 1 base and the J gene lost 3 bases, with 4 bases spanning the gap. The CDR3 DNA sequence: TGTGCCAGCAGCGTAAAGGACACCGGGGAGCTGTTTTTT. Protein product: CASSVKDTGELFF.

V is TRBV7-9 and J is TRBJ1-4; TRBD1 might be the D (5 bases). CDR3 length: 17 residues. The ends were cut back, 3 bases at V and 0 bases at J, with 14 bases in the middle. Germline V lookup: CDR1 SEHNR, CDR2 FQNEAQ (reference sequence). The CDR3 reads CASSFRAGPATNEKLFF. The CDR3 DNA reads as TGTGCCAGCAGCTTTCGGGCAGGGCCTGCAACTAATGAAAAACTGTTTTTT. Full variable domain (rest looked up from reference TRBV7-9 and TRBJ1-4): DTGVSQNPRHKITKRGQNVTFRCDPISEHNRLYWYRQTLGQGPEFLTYFQNEAQLEKSRLLSDRFSAERPKGSFSTLEIQRTEQGDSAMYLCASSFRAGPATNEKLFFGSGTQLSVL.

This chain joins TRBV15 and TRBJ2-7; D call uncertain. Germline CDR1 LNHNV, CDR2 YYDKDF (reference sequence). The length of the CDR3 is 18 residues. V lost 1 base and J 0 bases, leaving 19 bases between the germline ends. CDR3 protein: CATSRVTPFNPASYEQYF. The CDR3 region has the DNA TGTGCCACCAGCAGAGTAACACCCTTCAACCCAGCCTCCTACGAGCAGTACTTC.

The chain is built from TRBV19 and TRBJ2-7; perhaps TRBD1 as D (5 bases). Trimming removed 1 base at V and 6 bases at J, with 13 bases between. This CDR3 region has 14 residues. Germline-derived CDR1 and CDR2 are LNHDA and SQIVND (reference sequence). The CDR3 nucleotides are TGTGCCAGTAGTATAGGCCAGGGAAGGCTCGAGCAGTACTTC. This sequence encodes CASSIGQGRLEQYF.

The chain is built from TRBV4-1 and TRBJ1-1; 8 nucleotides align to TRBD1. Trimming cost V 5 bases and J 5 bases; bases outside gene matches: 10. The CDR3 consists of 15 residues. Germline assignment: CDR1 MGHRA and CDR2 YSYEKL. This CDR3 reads CASSSRGQGITEAFF. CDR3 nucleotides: TGCGCCAGCAGCTCACGCGGACAGGGTATTACTGAAGCTTTCTTT.

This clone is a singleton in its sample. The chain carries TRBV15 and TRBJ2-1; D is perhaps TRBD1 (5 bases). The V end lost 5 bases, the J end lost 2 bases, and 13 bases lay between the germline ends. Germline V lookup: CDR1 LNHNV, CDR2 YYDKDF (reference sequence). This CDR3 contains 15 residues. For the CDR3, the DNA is TGTGCCACCAGCCGCTCAACAGGCCCCTACAATGAGCAGTTCTTC. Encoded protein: CATSRSTGPYNEQFF.

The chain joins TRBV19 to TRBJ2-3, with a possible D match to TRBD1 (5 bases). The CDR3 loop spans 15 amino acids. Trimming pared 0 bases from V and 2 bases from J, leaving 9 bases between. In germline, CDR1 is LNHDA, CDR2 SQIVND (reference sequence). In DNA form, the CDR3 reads TGTGCCAGTAGTATAGATCGAGGACACACAGATACGCAGTATTTT. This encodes CASSIDRGHTDTQYF.

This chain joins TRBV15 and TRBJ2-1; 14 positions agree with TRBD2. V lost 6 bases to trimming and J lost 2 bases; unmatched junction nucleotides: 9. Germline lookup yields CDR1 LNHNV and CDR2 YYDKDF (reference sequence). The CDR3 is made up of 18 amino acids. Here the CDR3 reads CATSTTSGRGKAYNEQFF. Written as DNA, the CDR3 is TGTGCCACCAGTACGACTAGCGGGAGGGGAAAGGCCTACAATGAGCAGTTCTTC.

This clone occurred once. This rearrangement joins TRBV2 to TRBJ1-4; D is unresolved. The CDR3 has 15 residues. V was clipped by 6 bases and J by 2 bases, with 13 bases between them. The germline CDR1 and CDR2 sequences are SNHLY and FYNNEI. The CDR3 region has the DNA TGTGCCAGCAGACCCCGTGGGTCTACTAATGAAAAACTGTTTTTT. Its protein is CASRPRGSTNEKLFF.